This T cell receptor (beta chain) emerged from a study of cytomegalovirus exposure and HLA in healthy donors. Points from the study as a whole: TCR beta chains numbering under 200 were designated cytomegalovirus-associated.

The table came from immunoSEQ multiplex PCR; TCRdb's copy has only in-frame clones and leaves some out. Of tens of thousands of clones listed, approximately 91% are singletons. CDR3 length: 12 residues. V was trimmed by 0 bases and J by 10 bases, leaving 10 bases between them. Germline values: CDR1 KGHSH, CDR2 LQKENI. As regards this clone: Its antigen is currently unknown.

The source is a man aged 30 to 39 in good health and CMV-seronegative. The V call is TRBV18, the J call TRBJ2-7; D is undetermined. The specimen sequenced was PBMCs. The CDR3 DNA is TGTGCCAGCTCACCACCGATTGGCGGCCAGTACTTC. The encoded protein is CASSPPIGGQYF.